What follows are 19 T cell receptor beta chains derived from one specimen sequenced in a study of control samples from healthy donors and cancer patients. The protocol was immunoSEQ multiplex PCR, while the TCRdb copy is restricted to in-frame clones and leaves out a portion. This table holds roughly 120,000 clones, around 89% found once. The sample consisted of blood. These receptors came from a man between 50 and 59 years old in good health.

CDR3 residues: CASSQSSREQYF. The CDR3 DNA sequence: TGTGCCAGCAGCCAATCTTCCCGGGAGCAGTACTTC. This sequence joins TRBV16 and TRBJ2-7; D remains unclear. The germline CDR1 and CDR2 sequences are KGHSY and FQNENV. This CDR3 has 12 residues. Trimming pared 0 bases from V and 7 bases from J, leaving 7 bases between.

The chain combines TRBV6-2 or TRBV6-3 with TRBJ1-2; perhaps TRBD1 as D (5 bases). Germline V gene sequence: CDR1 MNHEY, CDR2 SVGEGT. V dropped 5 bases and J dropped 6 bases, with 10 bases sitting between them. This CDR3 comprises 12 residues. The CDR3 loop reads CASSGGYDGYTF. The CDR3 region has the DNA TGTGCCAGCAGTGGGGGGTATGATGGCTACACCTTC.

V usage is TRBV29-1 and J usage is TRBJ1-5; D gene unclear. The V gene lost 4 bases and the J gene lost 0 bases, with 7 bases spanning the gap. The CDR3 is 13 amino acids. CDR1 and CDR2 (germline): SQVTM, ANQGSEA. In nucleotides, the CDR3 is TGCAGCGTTGTAGAGAATAGCAATCAGCCCCAGCATTTT. Protein sequence: CSVVENSNQPQHF.

The chain recombines TRBV30 with TRBJ1-1; D ambiguous. Trimming left V 2 bases short and J 0 bases short, with 7 bases between. The length of the CDR3 is 13 residues. The germline CDR1 and CDR2 sequences are GTSNPN and SVGIG (reference sequence). The CDR3 protein is CAWSSGMNTEAFF. The CDR3 bases are TGTGCCTGGAGTAGTGGGATGAACACTGAAGCTTTCTTT.

The chain recombines TRBV19 with TRBJ1-1; 7 nucleotides agree with TRBD1. The CDR3 spans 15 residues. V trimming: 5 bases; J trimming: 1 base; junction bases outside the gene matches: 7. The germline V gene encodes CDR1 LNHDA and CDR2 SQIVND (reference sequence). The CDR3 sequence is CASSVRDSANTEAFF. CDR3 sequence (DNA): TGTGCCAGTAGTGTCCGGGACAGCGCGAACACTGAAGCTTTCTTT. Together with reference TRBV19 and TRBJ1-1, the CDR3 gives the full variable domain: DGGITQSPKYLFRKEGQNVTLSCEQNLNHDAMYWYRQDPGQGLRLIYYSQIVNDFQKGDIAEGYSVSREKKESFPLTVTSAQKNPTAFYLCASSVRDSANTEAFFGQGTRLTVV.

The rearrangement joins TRBV5-1 to TRBJ2-2, with D perhaps matching TRBD1 (5 bases). Germline V gives CDR1 SGHRS, CDR2 YFSETQ. V was clipped by 6 bases and J by 1 base, with 16 bases between them. The CDR3 is made up of 16 amino acids. As DNA, the CDR3 is TGCGCCAGCACCCTCCTGGGGCAGGGGAACACCGGGGAGCTGTTTTTT. It encodes CASTLLGQGNTGELFF.

V is TRBV19 and J is TRBJ1-5, with D possibly TRBD1 on 6 matching bases. V lost 2 bases to trimming and J lost 4 bases, with 12 bases between them. The CDR3 consists of 15 residues. Germline V lookup: CDR1 LNHDA, CDR2 SQIVND (reference sequence). The CDR3 region is CASSIRQAVNQPQHF. For the CDR3, the DNA is TGTGCCAGTAGTATAAGACAGGCCGTTAATCAGCCCCAGCATTTT.

The rearrangement uses TRBV6-5 and TRBJ1-5; tentatively, D is TRBD1 (5 bases). Germline V CDR1 and CDR2: MNHEY, SVGAGI. The V end was cut by 3 bases, the J end by 6 bases, with 9 bases between. This CDR3 region has 13 residues. CDR3: CASSYQGRQPQHF. Here the CDR3 DNA reads TGTGCCAGCAGTTATCAGGGCCGTCAGCCCCAGCATTTT.

The chain combines TRBV30 with TRBJ1-1; 9 bases are a match to TRBD1. After removal of 4 bases from V and 1 base from J, the junction contained 4 bases not matched to a gene. The CDR3 sequence is 14 residues long. Per the germline V gene, CDR1 is GTSNPN and CDR2 is SVGIG (reference sequence). The CDR3 sequence is CAWNRQGGNTEAFF. CDR3 bases: TGTGCCTGGAATCGACAGGGGGGGAACACTGAAGCTTTCTTT.

The rearrangement links TRBV28 to TRBJ1-4; a possible D gene is TRBD1 (5 bases). The CDR3 runs 16 residues. Germline CDR1 and CDR2: MDHEN and SYDVKM. The germline V and J ends were trimmed by 4 bases and 3 bases, with 15 bases remaining between them. The CDR3 sequence: CASSSSMTVSNEKLFF. For the CDR3, the DNA is TGTGCCAGCAGTTCTTCAATGACAGTCTCTAATGAAAAACTGTTTTTT.

The genes are TRBV6-2 or TRBV6-3 and TRBJ2-1, with TRBD2 matching over 12 bases. After removal of 5 bases from V and 8 bases from J, the junction contained 7 bases not matched to a gene. The CDR3 covers 15 residues. Germline CDR1 and CDR2: MNHEY and SVGEGT. CDR3 region: CASSPLAGGRDEQFF. The CDR3 DNA reads TGTGCCAGCAGTCCGCTAGCGGGGGGGCGGGATGAGCAGTTCTTC.

V is TRBV18 and J is TRBJ1-1; 8 bases match TRBD1. Germline V gene sequence: CDR1 KGHSH, CDR2 LQKENI. The length of the CDR3 is 14 residues. Trimming at V came to 6 bases and at J to 4 bases, leaving 7 bases not matched to a gene. The CDR3 DNA follows: TGTGCCAGCTCCCTACAGGGGGATCGCACTGAAGCTTTCTTT. Encoded protein: CASSLQGDRTEAFF.

This chain links TRBV5-1 with TRBJ2-3; D might be TRBD1 or TRBD2, each matching 5 bases. With 5 bases removed from V and 2 bases from J, the gap between germline ends came to 9 bases. Germline CDR1 reads SGHRS; CDR2 reads YFSETQ. The CDR3 contains 13 residues. The CDR3 sequence is CASSLGATDTQYF. CDR3 bases: TGCGCCAGCAGTCTCGGGGCCACAGATACGCAGTATTTT.

This clone showed up just once. The genes are TRBV9 and TRBJ1-4; 8 nucleotides match TRBD1. Germline V gene data show CDR1 as SGDLS and CDR2 as YYNGEE. The CDR3 runs to 16 residues. The trim removed 0 bases at V and 5 bases at J, leaving 6 bases unmatched. CDR3 sequence: CASSVGRRGRNEKLFF. For the CDR3, the DNA is TGTGCCAGCAGCGTAGGCCGCAGGGGGCGGAATGAAAAACTGTTTTTT.

J is TRBJ1-1 and V is TRBV5-1; 7 bases are a match to TRBD1. Germline CDR1 reads SGHRS; CDR2 reads YFSETQ. The trim removed 3 bases at V and 7 bases at J, leaving 6 bases unmatched. This CDR3 is 13 amino acids long. This CDR3 is CASSSITGVEAFF. CDR3 in DNA: TGCGCCAGCAGCTCCATCACAGGGGTTGAAGCTTTCTTT.

The rearrangement links TRBV6-5 to TRBJ2-3; TRBD2 might be the D (5 bases). The CDR3 extends over 14 amino acids. Trimming left V 6 bases short and J 2 bases short, with 12 bases between. Looked up from germline, CDR1 is MNHEY and CDR2 is SVGAGI. CDR3 residues: CASSQLGHTDTQYF. The CDR3 DNA is TGTGCCAGCAGCCAACTAGGTCACACAGATACGCAGTATTTT.

CDR3 DNA: TGTGCCAGCAGCCAACGTTCGGCCATACCGAACACTGAAGCTTTCTTT. Its translation is CASSQRSAIPNTEAFF. The rearrangement links TRBV21-1 to TRBJ1-1. TRBV21-1 is an annotated pseudogene. CDR3 length: 16 residues.

This sequence joins TRBV27 and TRBJ1-1; D is undetermined. With 4 bases removed from V and 3 bases from J, the gap between germline ends came to 9 bases. The CDR3 spans 13 residues. The germline gives CDR1 MNHEY, CDR2 SMNVEV (reference sequence). The CDR3 DNA reads as TGTGCCAGCAGTTCGCGACTGTACACTGAAGCTTTCTTT. Residues: CASSSRLYTEAFF.

The chain couples TRBV27 to TRBJ2-1; TRBD2 matches 7 bases. The V gene end was trimmed by 5 bases and the J gene end by 4 bases; junction bases not matched to a gene: 11. This CDR3 is 16 amino acids long. Germline V gene sequence: CDR1 MNHEY, CDR2 SMNVEV (reference sequence). The CDR3 DNA follows: TGTGCCAGCAGTCCGAGTAGACTAGCTCCTTACAATGAGCAGTTCTTC. Translated: CASSPSRLAPYNEQFF.